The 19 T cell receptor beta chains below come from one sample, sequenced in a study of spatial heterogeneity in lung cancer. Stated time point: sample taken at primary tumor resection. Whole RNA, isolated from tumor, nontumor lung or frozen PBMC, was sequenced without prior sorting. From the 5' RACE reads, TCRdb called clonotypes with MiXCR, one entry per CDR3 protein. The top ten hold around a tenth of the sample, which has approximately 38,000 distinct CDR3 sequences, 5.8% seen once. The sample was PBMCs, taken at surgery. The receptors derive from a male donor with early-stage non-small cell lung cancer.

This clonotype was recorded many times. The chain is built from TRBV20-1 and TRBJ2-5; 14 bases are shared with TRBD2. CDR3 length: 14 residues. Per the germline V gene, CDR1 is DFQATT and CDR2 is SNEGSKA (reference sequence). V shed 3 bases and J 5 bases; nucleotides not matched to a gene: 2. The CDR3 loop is CSARGLAGAETQYF. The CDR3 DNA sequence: TGCAGTGCTAGGGGACTAGCGGGGGCCGAGACCCAGTACTTC.

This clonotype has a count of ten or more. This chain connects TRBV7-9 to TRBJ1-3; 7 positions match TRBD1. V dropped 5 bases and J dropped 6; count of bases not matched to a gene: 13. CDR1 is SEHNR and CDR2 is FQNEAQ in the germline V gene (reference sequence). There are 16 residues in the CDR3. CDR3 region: CASSLDRTGKENTIYF. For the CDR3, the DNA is TGTGCCAGCAGCCTTGACAGGACAGGCAAAGAAAACACCATATATTTT.

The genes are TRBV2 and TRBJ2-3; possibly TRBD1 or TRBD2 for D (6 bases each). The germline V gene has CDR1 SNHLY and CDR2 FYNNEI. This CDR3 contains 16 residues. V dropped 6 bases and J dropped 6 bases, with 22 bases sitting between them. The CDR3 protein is CASSSGPTRGADTQYF. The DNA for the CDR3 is TGTGCCAGCAGCTCAGGACCGACTAGGGGGGCGGATACGCAGTATTTT.

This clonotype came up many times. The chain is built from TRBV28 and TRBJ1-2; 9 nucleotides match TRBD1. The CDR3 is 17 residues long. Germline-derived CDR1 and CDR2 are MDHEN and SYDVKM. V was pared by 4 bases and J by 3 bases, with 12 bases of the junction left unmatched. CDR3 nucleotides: TGTGCCAGCAGTTCCCCGGGACAGGGCCCACTCGACTATGGCTACACCTTC. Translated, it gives CASSSPGQGPLDYGYTF.

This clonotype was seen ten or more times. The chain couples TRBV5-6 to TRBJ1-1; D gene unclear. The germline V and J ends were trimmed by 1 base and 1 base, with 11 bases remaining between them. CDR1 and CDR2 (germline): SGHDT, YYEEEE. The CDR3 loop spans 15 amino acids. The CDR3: CASSLLVAGNTEAFF. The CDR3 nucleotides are TGTGCCAGCAGCTTGTTAGTAGCAGGGAACACTGAAGCTTTCTTT.

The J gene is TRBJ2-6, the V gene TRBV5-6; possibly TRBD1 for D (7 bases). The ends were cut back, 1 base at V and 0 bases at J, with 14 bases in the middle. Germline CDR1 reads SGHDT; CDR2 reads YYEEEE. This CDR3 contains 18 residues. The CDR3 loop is CASSLWVQGGSGANVLTF. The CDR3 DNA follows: TGTGCCAGCAGCTTGTGGGTCCAGGGGGGCTCTGGGGCCAACGTCCTGACTTTC.

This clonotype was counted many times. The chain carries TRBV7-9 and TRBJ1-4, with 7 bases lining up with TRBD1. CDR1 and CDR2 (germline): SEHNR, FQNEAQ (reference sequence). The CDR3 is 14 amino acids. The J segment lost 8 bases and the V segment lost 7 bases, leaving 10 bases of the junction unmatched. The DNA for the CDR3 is TGTGCCAGCAACGAAGGAGGGGGCAGGGAAAAACTGTTTTTT. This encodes CASNEGGGREKLFF.

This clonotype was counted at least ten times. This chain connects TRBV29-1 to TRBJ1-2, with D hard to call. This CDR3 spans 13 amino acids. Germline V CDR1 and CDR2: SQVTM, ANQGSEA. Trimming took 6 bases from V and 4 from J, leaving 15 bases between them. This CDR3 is CSVHRRGSYGYTF. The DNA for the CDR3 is TGCAGCGTCCATAGGAGAGGGAGCTATGGCTACACCTTC.

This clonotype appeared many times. The CDR3, as DNA: TGCAGTGCTAGGGGACCGTCAGGGTGGAGTTCACCCCTCCACTTT. It encodes CSARGPSGWSSPLHF. The V gene is TRBV20-1, the J gene TRBJ1-6, with D possibly being TRBD1 (5 bases). Trimming shortened V by 3 bases and J by 9 bases, and 18 bases separated the two germline ends. Germline CDR1 and CDR2: DFQATT and SNEGSKA (reference sequence). The CDR3 has 15 residues.

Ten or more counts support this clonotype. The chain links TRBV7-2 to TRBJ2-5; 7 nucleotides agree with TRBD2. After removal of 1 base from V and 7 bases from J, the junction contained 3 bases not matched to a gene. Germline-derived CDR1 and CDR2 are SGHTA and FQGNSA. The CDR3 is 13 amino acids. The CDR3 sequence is CASSLVTSMTQYF. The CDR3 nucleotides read TGTGCCAGCAGCTTAGTGACTAGCATGACCCAGTACTTC.

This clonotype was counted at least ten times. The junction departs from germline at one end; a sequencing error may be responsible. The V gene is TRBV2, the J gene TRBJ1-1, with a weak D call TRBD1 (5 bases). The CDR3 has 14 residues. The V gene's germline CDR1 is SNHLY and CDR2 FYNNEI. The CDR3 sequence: CASSEANTRGGDAF. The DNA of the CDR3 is TGTGCCAGCAGTGAAGCGAACACACGGGGGGGAGACGCCTTT.

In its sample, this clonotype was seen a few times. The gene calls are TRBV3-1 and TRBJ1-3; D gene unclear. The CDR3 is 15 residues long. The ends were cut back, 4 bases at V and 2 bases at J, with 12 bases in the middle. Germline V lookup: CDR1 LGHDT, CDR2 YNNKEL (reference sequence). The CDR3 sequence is CASSRPGITGNTIYF. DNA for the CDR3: TGTGCCAGCAGCCGGCCGGGGATAACTGGAAACACCATATATTTT.

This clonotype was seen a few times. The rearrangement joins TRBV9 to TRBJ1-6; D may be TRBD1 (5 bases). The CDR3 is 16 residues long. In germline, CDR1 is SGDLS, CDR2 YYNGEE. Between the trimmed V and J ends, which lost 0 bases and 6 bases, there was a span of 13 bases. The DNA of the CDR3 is TGTGCCAGCAGCGTAGGACTCCAGGGAGTTAATTCACCCCTCCACTTT. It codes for CASSVGLQGVNSPLHF.

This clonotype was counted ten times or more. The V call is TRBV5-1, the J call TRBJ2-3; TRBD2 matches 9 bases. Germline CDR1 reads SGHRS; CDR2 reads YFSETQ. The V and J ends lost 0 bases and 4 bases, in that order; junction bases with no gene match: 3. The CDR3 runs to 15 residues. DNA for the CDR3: TGCGCCAGCAGCTTGGGCGGGGGGGCCGCAGATACGCAGTATTTT. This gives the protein CASSLGGGAADTQYF.

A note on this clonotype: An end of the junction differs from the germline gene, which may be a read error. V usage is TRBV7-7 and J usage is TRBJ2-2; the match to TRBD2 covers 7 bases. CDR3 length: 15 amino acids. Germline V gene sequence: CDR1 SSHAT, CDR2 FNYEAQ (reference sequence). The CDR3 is CASSPGLVNTGELFF. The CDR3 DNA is TGTGCTAGCAGCCCCGGACTAGTGAACACCGGGGAGCTGTTTTTT.

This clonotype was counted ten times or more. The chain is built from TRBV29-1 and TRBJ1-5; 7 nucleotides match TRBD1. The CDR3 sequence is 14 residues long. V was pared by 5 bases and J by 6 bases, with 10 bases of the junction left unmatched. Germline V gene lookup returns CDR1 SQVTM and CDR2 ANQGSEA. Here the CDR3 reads CSVRQGGDSQPQHF. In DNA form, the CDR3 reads TGCAGCGTTAGACAGGGAGGAGATAGTCAGCCCCAGCATTTT.

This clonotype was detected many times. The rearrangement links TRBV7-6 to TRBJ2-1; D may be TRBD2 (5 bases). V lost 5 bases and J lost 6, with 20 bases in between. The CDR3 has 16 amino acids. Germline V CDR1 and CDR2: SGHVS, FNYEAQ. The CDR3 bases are TGTGCCAGCAGCGCCGTAACCCCGGGAACATTCAATGAGCAGTTCTTC. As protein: CASSAVTPGTFNEQFF.

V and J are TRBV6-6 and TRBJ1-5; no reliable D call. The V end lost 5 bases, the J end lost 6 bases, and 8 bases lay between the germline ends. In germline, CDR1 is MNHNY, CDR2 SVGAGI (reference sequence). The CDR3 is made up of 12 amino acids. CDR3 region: CASSPPAQPQHF. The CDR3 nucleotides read TGTGCCAGCAGTCCCCCCGCTCAGCCCCAGCATTTT.

CDR3 sequence (DNA): TGCGCCAGCAGCCCCAGGACAGGGACTGGAAACACCATATATTTT. Protein: CASSPRTGTGNTIYF. The chain carries TRBV5-1 and TRBJ1-3; TRBD1 agrees at 8 bases. V lost 4 bases, J lost 2 bases, and 5 bases stayed unmatched. Germline loops: CDR1 SGHRS, CDR2 YFSETQ. The CDR3 is 15 residues long.